These 21 T cell receptor beta chains share one sample of origin, sequenced in a study of blood T cell repertoires in COVID-19. Some clones are missing from TCRdb's copy, which holds only in-frame ones; the method was immunoSEQ multiplex PCR. The sample includes approximately 150,000 clones, approximately 80% seen only once; the top ten take 5.2%. Sequencing was done on a sample of PBMCs or T cells enriched from blood (not recorded which). The receptors come from a man aged 70 or older who had been exposed to COVID-19.

This clone was counted only a few times. J is TRBJ2-2 and V is TRBV7-9, with D possibly being TRBD1 (6 bases). The V and J ends lost 5 bases and 4 bases respectively, with 14 bases between them. The CDR3 is 15 residues long. Germline V gene data show CDR1 as SEHNR and CDR2 as FQNEAQ (reference sequence). CDR3 nucleotides: TGTGCCAGCAGCAGTCCGGGACACTCCACCGGGGAGCTGTTTTTT. Its protein product is CASSSPGHSTGELFF.

The chain has TRBV3-1 (or the pseudogene TRBV3-2) and TRBJ2-3; D ambiguous. The germline V gene has CDR1 LGHDT and CDR2 YNNKEL (reference sequence). The V gene lost 0 bases and the J gene lost 10 bases, with 8 bases spanning the gap. This CDR3 spans 12 amino acids. CDR3 in amino acids: CASSQERSAQYF. The CDR3, as DNA: TGTGCCAGCAGCCAAGAGCGGAGTGCGCAGTATTTT.

The chain recombines TRBV6-2 or TRBV6-3 with TRBJ1-6, with 9 bases lining up with TRBD1. The V segment lost 4 bases and the J segment 7 bases; nucleotides outside the gene matches: 8. The CDR3 length is 16 residues. CDR1 MNHEY and CDR2 SVGEGT come from the germline V gene. This chain's CDR3 is CASSFRDRVRNSPLHF. CDR3 bases: TGTGCCAGCAGTTTCCGGGACAGGGTACGGAATTCACCCCTCCACTTT.

V gene TRBV11-3 combines with J gene TRBJ1-6; D not resolved. CDR3 length: 13 residues. Germline V gene data show CDR1 as SGHNT and CDR2 as YENEEA. Trimming took off 2 bases at V and 7 bases at J, with 6 bases between the two ends. CDR3 loop: CASSLSPNSPLHF. CDR3 bases: TGTGCCAGCAGCTTATCCCCGAATTCACCCCTCCACTTT. Full variable domain (outside the CDR3, taken from reference TRBV11-3 and TRBJ1-6): EAGVVQSPRYKIIEKKQPVAFWCNPISGHNTLYWYLQNLGQGPELLIRYENEEAVDDSQLPKDRFSAERLKGVDSTLKIQPAELGDSAVYLCASSLSPNSPLHFGNGTRLTVT.

J is TRBJ1-2 and V is TRBV28; weak D call: TRBD1 (6 bases). The ends were cut back, 5 bases at V and 4 bases at J, with 14 bases in the middle. The CDR3 totals 14 residues. Germline assignment: CDR1 MDHEN and CDR2 SYDVKM. The CDR3 DNA reads TGTGCCAGCAGTGAACGACAGGCATCCTATGGCTACACCTTC. Amino acid sequence: CASSERQASYGYTF.

This chain uses TRBV2 with TRBJ1-3; tentatively, D is TRBD1 (6 bases). V was shortened by 4 bases and J by 1 base, with 11 bases between the two germline ends. CDR1 is SNHLY, CDR2 FYNNEI, per germline. This CDR3 spans 15 amino acids. The CDR3 reads CASSGTEASGNTIYF. The CDR3 region has the DNA TGTGCCAGCAGTGGGACAGAAGCATCTGGAAACACCATATATTTT.

This chain joins TRBV28 and TRBJ1-4; the D gene is possibly TRBD1 (5 bases). Germline CDR1 MDHEN, CDR2 SYDVKM. The V end was cut by 4 bases, the J end by 5 bases, with 14 bases between. The CDR3 contains 15 residues. CDR3 in amino acids: CASSSRQLRNEKLFF. CDR3 nucleotide sequence: TGTGCCAGCAGTTCTCGACAGCTTCGGAATGAAAAACTGTTTTTT.

This chain joins TRBV7-9 and TRBJ1-2, with 8 bases that match TRBD1. CDR3 size: 14 residues. Trimming cost V 6 bases and J 7 bases; bases outside gene matches: 10. Per the germline V gene, CDR1 is SEHNR and CDR2 is FQNEAQ (reference sequence). DNA of the CDR3: TGTGCCAGCAGGTCGGGACAGGAGGGGATTGGCTACACCTTC. Its translation is CASRSGQEGIGYTF. The full variable domain, with the rest looked up from reference TRBV7-9 and TRBJ1-2, is DTGVSQNPRHKITKRGQNVTFRCDPISEHNRLYWYRQTLGQGPEFLTYFQNEAQLEKSRLLSDRFSAERPKGSFSTLEIQRTEQGDSAMYLCASRSGQEGIGYTFGSGTRLTVV.

This clone was counted only a few times. The CDR3 reads CASSLAQINGYTF. The CDR3 DNA follows: TGTGCCAGCAGCTTAGCACAGATTAATGGCTACACCTTC. The chain uses TRBV7-2 and TRBJ1-2; D uncertain. V shed 0 bases and J shed 6 bases, with 8 bases lying between them. The germline gives CDR1 SGHTA, CDR2 FQGNSA. This CDR3 is built from 13 residues.

The V and J genes are TRBV19 and TRBJ2-5, with TRBD2 matching 7 bases. CDR1 is LNHDA, CDR2 SQIVND, per germline (reference sequence). J lost 5 bases, V lost 7 bases, and 25 bases had no gene match. The length of the CDR3 is 19 residues. The CDR3 loop is CASTPGRATGGSYRETQYF. In nucleotides, the CDR3 is TGTGCCAGTACCCCGGGAAGGGCAACCGGGGGGTCGTACCGGGAGACCCAGTACTTC.

The chain carries TRBV19 and TRBJ2-5, with D uncertain. The CDR3 spans 12 residues. Between the trimmed V and J ends, which lost 3 bases and 4 bases, there was a span of 6 bases. Germline-derived CDR1 and CDR2 are LNHDA and SQIVND (reference sequence). CDR3 DNA sequence: TGTGCCAGTAGTATCAGGTCAGAGACCCAGTACTTC. It translates to CASSIRSETQYF. Full variable domain (missing parts from reference TRBV19 and TRBJ2-5): DGGITQSPKYLFRKEGQNVTLSCEQNLNHDAMYWYRQDPGQGLRLIYYSQIVNDFQKGDIAEGYSVSREKKESFPLTVTSAQKNPTAFYLCASSIRSETQYFGPGTRLLVL.

The rearrangement uses TRBV6-5 and TRBJ2-7; possibly TRBD2 for D (6 bases). The CDR3 loop spans 15 amino acids. V lost 2 bases and J 6 bases, leaving 17 bases between the germline ends. Germline CDR1 reads MNHEY; CDR2 reads SVGAGI. CDR3 loop: CASSYGTSRIGEQYF. CDR3 sequence (DNA): TGTGCCAGCAGTTACGGCACTAGCCGCATCGGCGAGCAGTACTTC.

V usage is TRBV19 and J usage is TRBJ2-3; 7 nucleotides agree with TRBD1. The junction had 8 bases not matched to a gene; V was cut back by 9 bases and J by 5 bases. The length of the CDR3 is 13 residues. Germline CDR1 reads LNHDA; CDR2 reads SQIVND (reference sequence). The CDR3, as DNA: TGTGCCAGCCGGGACAGAACCCTAGATACGCAGTATTTT. Translating gives CASRDRTLDTQYF.

This chain joins TRBV5-4 and TRBJ1-1; no definite D call. The CDR3 sequence is 14 residues long. V was trimmed by 2 bases and J by 5 bases, leaving 13 bases between them. In germline, CDR1 is SGHNT, CDR2 YYREEE (reference sequence). The CDR3 coding sequence is TGTGCCAGCAGCTTTTCGGGGAAACGGACTGAAGCTTTCTTT. Translating it yields CASSFSGKRTEAFF. The full variable domain, rest sourced from reference TRBV5-4 and TRBJ1-1, is ETGVTQSPTHLIKTRGQQVTLRCSSQSGHNTVSWYQQALGQGPQFIFQYYREEENGRGNFPPRFSGLQFPNYSSELNVNALELDDSALYLCASSFSGKRTEAFFGQGTRLTVV.

The chain employs TRBV5-6 and TRBJ2-2, with D possibly TRBD1 on 6 matching bases. Germline V gives CDR1 SGHDT, CDR2 YYEEEE. V was trimmed by 1 base and J by 2 bases, leaving 9 bases between them. The CDR3 has 15 residues. CDR3 nucleotide sequence: TGTGCCAGCAGCTTGCAGGACAGAAACACCGGGGAGCTGTTTTTT. It yields the protein CASSLQDRNTGELFF.

CDR3 DNA sequence: TGCGCCAGCAGCTCTCTGGACAAGAACTACAATGAGCAGTTCTTC. It yields the protein CASSSLDKNYNEQFF. The chain uses TRBV5-1 and TRBJ2-1; weak D call: TRBD1 (5 bases). The CDR3 loop spans 15 amino acids. The V and J ends lost 3 bases and 3 bases respectively, with 13 bases between them. CDR1 SGHRS and CDR2 YFSETQ come from the germline V gene.

V and J are TRBV9 and TRBJ1-5; perhaps TRBD1 as D (5 bases). CDR3 length: 14 residues. Germline V gene data show CDR1 as SGDLS and CDR2 as YYNGEE. Trimming left V 0 bases short and J 2 bases short, with 6 bases between. CDR3 DNA sequence: TGTGCCAGCAGCGTAGAAGGGGGCAATCAGCCCCAGCATTTT. As protein: CASSVEGGNQPQHF.

This chain uses TRBV30 with TRBJ1-5; 7 nucleotides line up with TRBD1. The CDR3 has 17 amino acids. Germline-derived CDR1 and CDR2 are GTSNPN and SVGIG (reference sequence). V lost 0 bases and J lost 0; bases outside the gene matches: 8. CDR3: CAWSVAGGYYSNQPQHF. DNA of the CDR3: TGTGCCTGGAGTGTGGCAGGGGGATACTATAGCAATCAGCCCCAGCATTTT. The variable domain in full, with the rest retrieved from reference TRBV30 and TRBJ1-5, is SQTIHQWPATLVQPVGSPLSLECTVEGTSNPNLYWYRQAAGRGLQLLFYSVGIGQISSEVPQNLSASRPQDRQFILSSKKLLLSDSGFYLCAWSVAGGYYSNQPQHFGDGTRLSIL.

This clone has more than one count but fewer than ten. The chain combines TRBV5-4 with TRBJ2-3; 7 positions match TRBD2. The CDR3 has 15 amino acids. CDR1 is SGHNT, CDR2 YYREEE, per germline (reference sequence). V was clipped by 4 bases and J by 0 bases; unmatched bases: 5. The CDR3 loop reads CASSPGRGSTDTQYF. CDR3 nucleotides: TGTGCCAGCAGCCCGGGGCGGGGGAGCACAGATACGCAGTATTTT. Full variable domain (remainder filled in from reference TRBV5-4 and TRBJ2-3): ETGVTQSPTHLIKTRGQQVTLRCSSQSGHNTVSWYQQALGQGPQFIFQYYREEENGRGNFPPRFSGLQFPNYSSELNVNALELDDSALYLCASSPGRGSTDTQYFGPGTRLTVL.

This sequence joins TRBV7-3 and TRBJ1-2, with 8 bases that match TRBD1. The germline gives CDR1 SGHTA, CDR2 FQGTGA. V shed 6 bases, J shed 2 bases, and the junction held 2 bases outside the gene matches. The CDR3 contains 13 residues. The CDR3 nucleotides are TGTGCCAGCAGTAGGGACAGGAACTATGGCTACACCTTC. This gives the protein CASSRDRNYGYTF.

V usage is TRBV9 and J usage is TRBJ2-1; 8 bases match TRBD2. Trimming at V came to 0 bases and at J to 7 bases, leaving 6 bases not matched to a gene. Germline CDR1 reads SGDLS; CDR2 reads YYNGEE. The length of the CDR3 is 15 residues. CDR3: CASSVGEIAGNEQFF. For the CDR3, the DNA is TGTGCCAGCAGCGTAGGGGAAATAGCGGGAAATGAGCAGTTCTTC.